This TCR beta chain was retrieved from a study of shared clonotypes between healthy human individuals. In the study overall: CD4 naive and CD4 memory each took three plates per donor, while CD8 naive took two and CD8 memory one. Study-level results: Incomplete sequencing of sorted subsets was indicated by rarefaction despite large depth. When compared with the clonotypes that were shared by all four sorted-subset donors, the non-shared clonotypes turned out to have lower generation probabilities.

When replicate PCRs were run on sorted subsets, they used about 200 ng DNA, some 33,000 T cell genomes. Profiling relied on immunoSEQ multiplex PCR, and the TCRdb table lists in-frame clones only, not all of them. The table lists approximately 2,300,000 clones, about nine tenths of them singletons, with 0.37% in the top ten. A remark on this clone: Its antigen is undetermined.

This CDR3 region has 16 residues. In germline, CDR1 is SSHAT, CDR2 FNYEAQ (reference sequence). V lost 5 bases and J lost 7; bases outside the gene matches: 12. Sequenced input: naive CD4+ T cells from PBMCs. Documented subset: CD45RA+ positively selected. The receptor's source is a man in his late teens or twenties in good health. Some clones in this sample may be carry-over from other donors' samples. The chain recombines TRBV7-7 with TRBJ2-2, with 8 bases lining up with TRBD2. The CDR3 DNA sequence: TGTGCCAGCAGCCGCCGGAGCGGGAGTAGGGACGGGGAGCTGTTTTTT. It yields the protein CASSRRSGSRDGELFF. The variable domain in full, with the rest retrieved from reference TRBV7-7 and TRBJ2-2, is GAGVSQSPRYKVTKRGQDVTLRCDPISSHATLYWYQQALGQGPEFLTYFNYEAQPDKSGLPSDRFSAERPEGSISTLTIQRTEQRDSAMYRCASSRRSGSRDGELFFGEGSRLTVL.